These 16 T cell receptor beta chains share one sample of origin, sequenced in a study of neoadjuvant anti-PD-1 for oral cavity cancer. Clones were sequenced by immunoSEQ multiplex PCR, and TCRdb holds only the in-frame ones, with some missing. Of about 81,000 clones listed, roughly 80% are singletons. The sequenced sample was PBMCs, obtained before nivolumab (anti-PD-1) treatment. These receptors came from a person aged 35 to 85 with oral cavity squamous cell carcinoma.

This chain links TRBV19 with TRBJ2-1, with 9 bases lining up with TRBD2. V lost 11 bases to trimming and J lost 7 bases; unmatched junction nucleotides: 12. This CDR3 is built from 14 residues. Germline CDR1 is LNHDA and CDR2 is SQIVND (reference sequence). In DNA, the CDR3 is TGTGCCTCGGGGGTAGCGGGAGTGGGAAATGAGCAGTTCTTC. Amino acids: CASGVAGVGNEQFF. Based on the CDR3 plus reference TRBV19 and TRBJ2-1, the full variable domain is DGGITQSPKYLFRKEGQNVTLSCEQNLNHDAMYWYRQDPGQGLRLIYYSQIVNDFQKGDIAEGYSVSREKKESFPLTVTSAQKNPTAFYLCASGVAGVGNEQFFGPGTRLTVL.

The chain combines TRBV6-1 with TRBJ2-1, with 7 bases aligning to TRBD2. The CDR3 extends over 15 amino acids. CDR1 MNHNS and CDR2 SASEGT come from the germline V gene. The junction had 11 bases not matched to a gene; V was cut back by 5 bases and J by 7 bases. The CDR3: CASSTGGHVSNEQFF. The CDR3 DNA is TGTGCCAGCAGTACGGGAGGCCATGTCTCAAATGAGCAGTTCTTC.

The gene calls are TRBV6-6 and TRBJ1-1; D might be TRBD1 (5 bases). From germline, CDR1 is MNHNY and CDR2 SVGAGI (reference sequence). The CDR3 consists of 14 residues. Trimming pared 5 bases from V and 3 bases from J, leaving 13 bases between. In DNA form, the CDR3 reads TGTGCCAGCAGTCCCCCCCGAGGGGACACTGAAGCTTTCTTT. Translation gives CASSPPRGDTEAFF.

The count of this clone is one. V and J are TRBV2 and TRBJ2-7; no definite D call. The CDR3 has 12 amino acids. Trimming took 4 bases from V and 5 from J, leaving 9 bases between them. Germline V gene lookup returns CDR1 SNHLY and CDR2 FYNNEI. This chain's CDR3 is CASSGPGDEQYF. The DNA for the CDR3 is TGTGCCAGCAGTGGACCTGGGGACGAGCAGTACTTC.

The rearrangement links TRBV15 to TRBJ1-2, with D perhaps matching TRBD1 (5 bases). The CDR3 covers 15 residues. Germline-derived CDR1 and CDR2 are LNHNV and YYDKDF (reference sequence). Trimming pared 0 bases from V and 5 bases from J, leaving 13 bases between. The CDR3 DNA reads TGTGCCACCAGCAGAGATCGCCAGGGAAGATATGGCTACACCTTC. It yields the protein CATSRDRQGRYGYTF. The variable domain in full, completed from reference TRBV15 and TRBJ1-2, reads DAMVIQNPRYQVTQFGKPVTLSCSQTLNHNVMYWYQQKSSQAPKLLFHYYDKDFNNEADTPDNFQSRRPNTSFCFLDIRSPGLGDTAMYLCATSRDRQGRYGYTFGSGTRLTVV.

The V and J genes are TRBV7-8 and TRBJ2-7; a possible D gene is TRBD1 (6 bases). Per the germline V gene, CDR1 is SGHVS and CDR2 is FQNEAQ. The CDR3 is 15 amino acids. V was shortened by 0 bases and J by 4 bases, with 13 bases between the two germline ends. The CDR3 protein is CASSLAAAGAYEQYF. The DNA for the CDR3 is TGTGCCAGCAGCTTAGCAGCGGCAGGGGCTTACGAGCAGTACTTC.

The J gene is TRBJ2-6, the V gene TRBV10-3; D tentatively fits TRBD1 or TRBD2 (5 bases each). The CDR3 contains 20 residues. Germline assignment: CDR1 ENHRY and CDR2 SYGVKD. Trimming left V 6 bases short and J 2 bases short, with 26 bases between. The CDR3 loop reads CAISGKVLGPELTGANVLTF. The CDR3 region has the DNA TGTGCCATCAGCGGGAAGGTTTTGGGACCGGAACTGACTGGGGCCAACGTCCTGACTTTC.

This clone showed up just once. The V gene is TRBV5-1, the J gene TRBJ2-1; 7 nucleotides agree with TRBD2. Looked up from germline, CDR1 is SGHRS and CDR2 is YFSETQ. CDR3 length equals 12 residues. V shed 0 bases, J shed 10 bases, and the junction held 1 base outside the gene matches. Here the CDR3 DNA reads TGCGCCAGCAGCTTGGGCGGGAGCGAGCAGTTCTTC. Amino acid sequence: CASSLGGSEQFF.

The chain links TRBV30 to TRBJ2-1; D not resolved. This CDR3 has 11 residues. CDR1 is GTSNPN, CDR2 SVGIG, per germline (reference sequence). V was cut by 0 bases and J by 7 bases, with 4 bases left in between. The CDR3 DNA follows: TGTGCCTGGAGTGTAGGTAATGAGCAGTTCTTC. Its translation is CAWSVGNEQFF.

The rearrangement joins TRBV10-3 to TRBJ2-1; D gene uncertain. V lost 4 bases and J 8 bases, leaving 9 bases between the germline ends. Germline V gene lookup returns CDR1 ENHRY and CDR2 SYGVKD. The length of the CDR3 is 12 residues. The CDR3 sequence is CAISAENDEQFF. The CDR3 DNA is TGTGCCATCAGTGCTGAAAACGATGAGCAGTTCTTC.

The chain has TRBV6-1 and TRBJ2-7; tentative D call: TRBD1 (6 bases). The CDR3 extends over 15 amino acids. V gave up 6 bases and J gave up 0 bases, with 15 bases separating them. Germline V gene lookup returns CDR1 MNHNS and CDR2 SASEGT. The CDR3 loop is CASRGTGTPSYEQYF. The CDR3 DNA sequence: TGTGCCAGCAGGGGGACCGGGACACCCTCCTACGAGCAGTACTTC.

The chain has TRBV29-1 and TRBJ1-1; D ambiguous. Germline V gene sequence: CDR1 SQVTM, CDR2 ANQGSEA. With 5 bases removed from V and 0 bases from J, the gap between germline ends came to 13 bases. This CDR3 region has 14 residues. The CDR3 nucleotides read TGCAGCGTTTATACCGGGTTGATGAACACTGAAGCTTTCTTT. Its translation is CSVYTGLMNTEAFF.

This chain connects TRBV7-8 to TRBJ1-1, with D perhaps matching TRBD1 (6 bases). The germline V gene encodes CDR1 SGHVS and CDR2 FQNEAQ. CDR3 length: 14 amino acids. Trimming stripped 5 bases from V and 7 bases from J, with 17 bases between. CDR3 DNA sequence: TGTGCCAGCAGCCCTACTCAGGGGCTGGGTGAAGCTTTCTTT. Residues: CASSPTQGLGEAFF.

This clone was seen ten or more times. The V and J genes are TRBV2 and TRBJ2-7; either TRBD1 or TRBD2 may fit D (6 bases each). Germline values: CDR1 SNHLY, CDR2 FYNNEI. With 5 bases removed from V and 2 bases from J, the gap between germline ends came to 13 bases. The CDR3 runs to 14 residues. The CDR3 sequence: CASSTRGEAYEQYF. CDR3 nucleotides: TGTGCCAGCAGTACGAGGGGGGAGGCCTACGAGCAGTACTTC.

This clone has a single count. CDR3 bases: TGTGCCACCTGGCCCGGGGGGCCGATGAACACTGAAGCTTTCTTT. Protein product: CATWPGGPMNTEAFF. The rearrangement joins TRBV6-5 to TRBJ1-1, with TRBD1 as a possible D gene (6 bases). CDR1 is MNHEY, CDR2 SVGAGI, per germline. Between the trimmed V and J ends, which lost 10 bases and 0 bases, there was a span of 18 bases. The CDR3 length is 15 residues.

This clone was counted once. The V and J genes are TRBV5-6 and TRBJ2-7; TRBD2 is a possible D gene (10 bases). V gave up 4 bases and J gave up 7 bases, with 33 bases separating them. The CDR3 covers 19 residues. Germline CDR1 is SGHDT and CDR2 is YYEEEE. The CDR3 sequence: CASSPLGTGILAGVGEQYF. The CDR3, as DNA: TGTGCCAGCAGCCCATTGGGGACAGGGATCCTAGCGGGAGTAGGGGAGCAGTACTTC.